Listed below are T cell receptor beta chains from one sample, sequenced in a study of blood T cell repertoires in COVID-19. Some clones are missing from TCRdb's copy, which holds only in-frame ones; the method was immunoSEQ multiplex PCR. The data show 150,000 or so clones, roughly 90% seen once. Sequenced: PBMCs or T cells enriched from blood (not recorded which). The receptors were gathered from a woman in her thirties or forties who had been exposed to COVID-19. CDR3s include the opening cysteine and the closing phenylalanine or tryptophan. The D gene is left open where the match is weak. Clone sizes are given selectively: once, few, many, or a class where the clone is expanded.

clone_size: NA; d_call: TRBD1; v_call: TRBV4-1; j_call: TRBJ2-7; cdr3_nt: TGCGCCAGCAGCCCCGGGACAGGGGACGAGCAGTACTTC; cdr3_aa: CASSPGTGDEQYF
clone_size: NA; d_call: NA; v_call: TRBV27; j_call: TRBJ1-5; cdr3_nt: TGTGCCAGCAGTTCGGGGGGTCTGGCCCAGCATTTT; cdr3_aa: CASSSGGLAQHF
clone_size: NA; d_call: TRBD1; v_call: TRBV9; j_call: TRBJ2-2; cdr3_nt: TGTGCCAGCACCATAGACAGGGGGCATGGCGGGGAGCTGTTTTTT; cdr3_aa: CASTIDRGHGGELFF
clone_size: NA; d_call: TRBD1; v_call: TRBV5-6; j_call: TRBJ1-2; cdr3_nt: TGTGCCAGCAGCGGAATACGACAGGGGTTTGGGGGCTACACCTTC; cdr3_aa: CASSGIRQGFGGYTF
clone_size: NA; d_call: TRBD2; v_call: TRBV27; j_call: TRBJ2-5; cdr3_nt: TGTGCCAGCAGCATGTTTCCGCGGAGCGGGAGGGCCTGGAGAGAGACCCAGTACTTC; cdr3_aa: CASSMFPRSGRAWRETQYF
clone_size: NA; d_call: NA; v_call: TRBV28; j_call: TRBJ2-3; cdr3_nt: TGTGCCAGCAGTTGGGGGGGGCGGGCAGATACGCAGTATTTT; cdr3_aa: CASSWGGRADTQYF
clone_size: NA; d_call: NA; v_call: TRBV5-1; j_call: TRBJ1-3; cdr3_nt: TGCGCCAGCAGCTTGGGGCAGGCTGGAAACACCATATATTTT; cdr3_aa: CASSLGQAGNTIYF
clone_size: NA; d_call: NA; v_call: TRBV4-1; j_call: TRBJ1-2; cdr3_nt: TGCGCCAGCAGCCAAACCCAGGGGACCTACTATGGCTACACCTTC; cdr3_aa: CASSQTQGTYYGYTF
clone_size: NA; d_call: TRBD2; v_call: TRBV9; j_call: TRBJ2-7; cdr3_nt: TGTGCCAGCAGCGTAAGCGGGAGAGACCTATACGAGCAGTACTTC; cdr3_aa: CASSVSGRDLYEQYF
clone_size: once; d_call: TRBD1; v_call: TRBV9; j_call: TRBJ2-7; cdr3_nt: TGTGCCAGCAGCGCGAGTGACAGGGTCTCCTACGAGCAGTACTTC; cdr3_aa: CASSASDRVSYEQYF
clone_size: NA; d_call: NA; v_call: TRBV7-9; j_call: TRBJ1-2; cdr3_nt: TGTGCCAGCAGCTACCAACAGCCACAGTATGGCTACACCTTC; cdr3_aa: CASSYQQPQYGYTF
clone_size: NA; d_call: NA; v_call: TRBV4-3; j_call: TRBJ2-7; cdr3_nt: TGCGCCAGCAGCCAAGATCTGTCGGCTATCGGCGGGCAGTACTTC; cdr3_aa: CASSQDLSAIGGQYF
clone_size: once; d_call: NA; v_call: TRBV19; j_call: TRBJ2-2; cdr3_nt: TGTGCCAGTAGTATCGTGAGGCTAGCGTGGACCGGGGAGCTGTTTTTT; cdr3_aa: CASSIVRLAWTGELFF
clone_size: NA; d_call: TRBD1; v_call: TRBV20-1; j_call: TRBJ1-1; cdr3_nt: TGCAGTGCCACCGGGACAGTCGAAGCTTTCTTT; cdr3_aa: CSATGTVEAFF
clone_size: NA; d_call: TRBD2; v_call: TRBV9; j_call: TRBJ2-3; cdr3_nt: TGTGCCAGCAGCGTAGAAGCTAGCGGGAGGGTTGTAGATACGCAGTATTTT; cdr3_aa: CASSVEASGRVVDTQYF
clone_size: few; d_call: TRBD1; v_call: TRBV7-2; j_call: TRBJ2-7; cdr3_nt: TGTGCCAGCAGCTTAGTTCCAGGGGGCCCCTACGAGCAGTACTTC; cdr3_aa: CASSLVPGGPYEQYF
clone_size: NA; d_call: TRBD1; v_call: TRBV15; j_call: TRBJ1-1; cdr3_nt: TGTGCCACCAGCAGAGGACAGGGCGGTACTGAAGCTTTCTTT; cdr3_aa: CATSRGQGGTEAFF
clone_size: NA; d_call: NA; v_call: TRBV7-2; j_call: TRBJ1-6; cdr3_nt: TGTGCCAGCAGCCACAGTGCCCTCGGGGATTCACCCCTCCACTTT; cdr3_aa: CASSHSALGDSPLHF
clone_size: NA; d_call: TRBD2; v_call: TRBV6-5; j_call: TRBJ2-6; cdr3_nt: TGTGCCAGCAGTCCAGGGAGGGCTGGGGCCAACGTCCTGACTTTC; cdr3_aa: CASSPGRAGANVLTF
clone_size: NA; d_call: NA; v_call: TRBV11-2; j_call: TRBJ1-1; cdr3_nt: TGTGCCAGCAGCACGGCGGGGGTCACTGAAGCTTTCTTT; cdr3_aa: CASSTAGVTEAFF
clone_size: few; d_call: TRBD1; v_call: TRBV11-2; j_call: TRBJ2-6; cdr3_nt: TGTGCCAGCAGCTTAGAAGGAGCGGACAGGAAAAGCTCTGGGGCCAACGTCCTGACTTTC; cdr3_aa: CASSLEGADRKSSGANVLTF
clone_size: NA; d_call: NA; v_call: TRBV21-1; j_call: TRBJ1-1; cdr3_nt: TGTGCCAGCAGCATGCACACCGCGCCGAGGGACACTGAAGCTTTCTTT; cdr3_aa: CASSMHTAPRDTEAFF
clone_size: NA; d_call: TRBD1; v_call: TRBV19; j_call: TRBJ1-2; cdr3_nt: TGTGCCAGTAGTATACTTTACCGGGACAGGGGGCGCCGGCTTAACTATGGCTACACCTTC; cdr3_aa: CASSILYRDRGRRLNYGYTF
clone_size: few; d_call: TRBD2; v_call: TRBV18; j_call: TRBJ2-4; cdr3_nt: TGTGCCAGCTCACCAGCGAGTAGCGGGGGGGCCGGGACCAAAAACATTCAGTACTTC; cdr3_aa: CASSPASSGGAGTKNIQYF
clone_size: once; d_call: TRBD1; v_call: TRBV7-9; j_call: TRBJ1-1; cdr3_nt: TGTGCCAGCAGCCGACAGGGGCGTGAAGCTTTCTTT; cdr3_aa: CASSRQGREAFF
clone_size: once; d_call: TRBD2; v_call: TRBV9; j_call: TRBJ2-3; cdr3_nt: TGTGCCAGCAGCGGCATGACTAGCGAAGGCACAGATACGCAGTATTTT; cdr3_aa: CASSGMTSEGTDTQYF
clone_size: NA; d_call: TRBD1; v_call: TRBV5-6; j_call: TRBJ1-3; cdr3_nt: TGTGCCAGCAGCTTGATTGGTGGACAGGGCACTCCCTCTGGAAACACCATATATTTT; cdr3_aa: CASSLIGGQGTPSGNTIYF
clone_size: NA; d_call: NA; v_call: TRBV4-3; j_call: TRBJ2-7; cdr3_nt: TGCGCCAGCAGCCAAGGTCGCTGGCAGGGCCTTCACTTC; cdr3_aa: CASSQGRWQGLHF
clone_size: few; d_call: NA; v_call: TRBV10-1; j_call: TRBJ1-5; cdr3_nt: TGCGCCAGCAGTGAACCGGGGTTAAATCAGCCCCAGCATTTT; cdr3_aa: CASSEPGLNQPQHF
clone_size: once; d_call: TRBD1; v_call: TRBV27; j_call: TRBJ1-6; cdr3_nt: TGTGCCAGCAAGGGGCAGGGGGATTCACCCCTCCACTTT; cdr3_aa: CASKGQGDSPLHF
clone_size: NA; d_call: TRBD2; v_call: TRBV10-3; j_call: TRBJ2-3; cdr3_nt: TGTGCCATCAGTGAAACGACTAGCGGGGGGGCCGGGAAGGAGAGCACAGATACGCAGTATTTT; cdr3_aa: CAISETTSGGAGKESTDTQYF
clone_size: NA; d_call: TRBD1; v_call: TRBV3-1/TRBV3-2; j_call: TRBJ1-5; cdr3_nt: TGTGCCAGCAGCCAACTAGGACAGGCGGGTCAGCCCCAGCATTTT; cdr3_aa: CASSQLGQAGQPQHF
clone_size: NA; d_call: TRBD1; v_call: TRBV19; j_call: TRBJ2-7; cdr3_nt: TGTGCCAGTAGTACCGGGACAGGGGTCTTGGAGCAGTACTTC; cdr3_aa: CASSTGTGVLEQYF
clone_size: NA; d_call: NA; v_call: TRBV27; j_call: TRBJ2-1; cdr3_nt: NA; cdr3_aa: CASWGQGSPGNEFF
clone_size: NA; d_call: TRBD1; v_call: TRBV19; j_call: TRBJ1-1; cdr3_nt: TGTGCCAGTAGTACCAGGGGGCGCGGTAGCACTGAAGCTTTCTTT; cdr3_aa: CASSTRGRGSTEAFF
clone_size: NA; d_call: NA; v_call: TRBV19; j_call: TRBJ2-3; cdr3_nt: TGTGCCAGTAGTACAAACCAGGGAGATACGCAGTATTTT; cdr3_aa: CASSTNQGDTQYF
clone_size: NA; d_call: TRBD2; v_call: TRBV19; j_call: TRBJ2-1; cdr3_nt: TGTGCCAGTACCCGACTAGCGGGAGAAAGAAGTGAGCAGTTCTTC; cdr3_aa: CASTRLAGERSEQFF
clone_size: NA; d_call: NA; v_call: TRBV9; j_call: TRBJ2-5; cdr3_nt: TGTGCCAGCAGCGTAGGGAGGGAGGAGACCCAGTACTTC; cdr3_aa: CASSVGREETQYF
clone_size: NA; d_call: NA; v_call: TRBV7-9; j_call: TRBJ2-3; cdr3_nt: TGTGCCAGCAGCTCGACCGACAGGCAAAGCACAGATACGCAGTATTTT; cdr3_aa: CASSSTDRQSTDTQYF
clone_size: NA; d_call: NA; v_call: TRBV3-1/TRBV3-2; j_call: TRBJ1-5; cdr3_nt: TGTGCCAGCAGCCAAGCGCAGAGGGAGCAGCCCCAGCATTTT; cdr3_aa: CASSQAQREQPQHF
clone_size: NA; d_call: NA; v_call: TRBV27; j_call: TRBJ1-2; cdr3_nt: TGTGCCAGCAGCTCCCTTGGGGGGAGTAACTATGGCTACACCTTC; cdr3_aa: CASSSLGGSNYGYTF
clone_size: NA; d_call: TRBD2; v_call: TRBV6-2/TRBV6-3; j_call: TRBJ2-1; cdr3_nt: TGTGCCAGCAGTCACCAAGGACTAGCAAGTGAGCAGTTCTTC; cdr3_aa: CASSHQGLASEQFF
clone_size: NA; d_call: TRBD1; v_call: TRBV13; j_call: TRBJ2-5; cdr3_nt: TGTGCCAGCAGCTTAAGGGGGCCTTTGGAAGAGACCCAGTACTTC; cdr3_aa: CASSLRGPLEETQYF
clone_size: once; d_call: TRBD2; v_call: TRBV27; j_call: TRBJ2-7; cdr3_nt: TGTGCCAGCAGTTTAAGCGGGAGCTCCTACGAGCAGTACTTC; cdr3_aa: CASSLSGSSYEQYF
clone_size: NA; d_call: TRBD1; v_call: TRBV6-5; j_call: TRBJ2-7; cdr3_nt: TGTGCCAGCAGGACAGGGGCCCCCTACGAGCAGTACTTC; cdr3_aa: CASRTGAPYEQYF
clone_size: NA; d_call: TRBD1; v_call: TRBV19; j_call: TRBJ2-7; cdr3_nt: TGTGCCAGTAGTTCCCGGGACAGCGCCTACGAGCAGTACTTC; cdr3_aa: CASSSRDSAYEQYF
clone_size: NA; d_call: NA; v_call: TRBV15; j_call: TRBJ2-7; cdr3_nt: TGTGCCACCAGCAGACCCCCCCGGGAGACCTACGAGCAGTACTTC; cdr3_aa: CATSRPPRETYEQYF
clone_size: NA; d_call: NA; v_call: TRBV27; j_call: TRBJ2-3; cdr3_nt: TGTGCCACGCAGGTCGGCCCAGATACGCAGTATTTT; cdr3_aa: CATQVGPDTQYF
clone_size: once; d_call: TRBD1; v_call: TRBV29-1; j_call: TRBJ1-4; cdr3_nt: TGCAGCGCACAGACAGGGGGAGAAAAACTGTTTTTT; cdr3_aa: CSAQTGGEKLFF
clone_size: NA; d_call: NA; v_call: TRBV2; j_call: TRBJ1-5; cdr3_nt: TGTGCCAGCGGACCACAGGGTAGCAATCAGCCCCAGCATTTT; cdr3_aa: CASGPQGSNQPQHF
clone_size: NA; d_call: TRBD1; v_call: TRBV15; j_call: TRBJ1-5; cdr3_nt: TGTGCCACCAGCAGAGGACAGGGGCTTTCTCAGCCCCAGCATTTT; cdr3_aa: CATSRGQGLSQPQHF
clone_size: NA; d_call: NA; v_call: TRBV5-4; j_call: TRBJ2-1; cdr3_nt: TGTGCCAGCAGCCGACAGGAGCTCAATGAGCAGTTCTTC; cdr3_aa: CASSRQELNEQFF
clone_size: NA; d_call: TRBD2; v_call: TRBV4-1; j_call: TRBJ2-7; cdr3_nt: TGCGCCAGCAGCCCGAGCGGGGGGGGATCGTACGAGCAGTACTTC; cdr3_aa: CASSPSGGGSYEQYF
clone_size: NA; d_call: TRBD1; v_call: TRBV5-1; j_call: TRBJ1-4; cdr3_nt: TGCGCCAGCAGCTTGAGCGCAGGGGGTAATGAAAAACTGTTTTTT; cdr3_aa: CASSLSAGGNEKLFF
clone_size: NA; d_call: NA; v_call: TRBV19; j_call: TRBJ1-3; cdr3_nt: TGTGCCAGTAGTTTGAGTTTGGCAGCGGAGAACACCATATATTTT; cdr3_aa: CASSLSLAAENTIYF
clone_size: NA; d_call: TRBD1; v_call: TRBV7-8; j_call: TRBJ1-3; cdr3_nt: TGTGCCAGCAGCCAGGACAGGGTTGGAAACACCATATATTTT; cdr3_aa: CASSQDRVGNTIYF
clone_size: NA; d_call: TRBD1; v_call: TRBV5-1; j_call: TRBJ1-3; cdr3_nt: TGCGCCAGCAGCCCGGACAGGGCTGGAAACACCATATATTTT; cdr3_aa: CASSPDRAGNTIYF